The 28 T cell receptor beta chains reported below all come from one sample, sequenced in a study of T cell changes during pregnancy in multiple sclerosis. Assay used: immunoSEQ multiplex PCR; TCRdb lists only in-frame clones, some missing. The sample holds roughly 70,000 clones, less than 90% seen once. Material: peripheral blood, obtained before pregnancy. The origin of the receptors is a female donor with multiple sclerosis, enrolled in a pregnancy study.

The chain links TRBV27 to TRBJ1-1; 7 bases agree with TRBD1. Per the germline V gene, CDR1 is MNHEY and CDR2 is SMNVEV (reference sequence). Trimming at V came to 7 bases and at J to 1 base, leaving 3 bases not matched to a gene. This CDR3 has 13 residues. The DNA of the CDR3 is TGTGCCAGCAAAGGGACAGCGAACACTGAAGCTTTCTTT. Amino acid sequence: CASKGTANTEAFF.

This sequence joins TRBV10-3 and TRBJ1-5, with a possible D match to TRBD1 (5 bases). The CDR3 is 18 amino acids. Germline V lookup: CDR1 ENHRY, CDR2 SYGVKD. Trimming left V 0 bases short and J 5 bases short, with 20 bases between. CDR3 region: CAISESLIAQVMYQPQHF. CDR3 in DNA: TGTGCCATCAGTGAGTCACTTATAGCACAGGTAATGTATCAGCCCCAGCATTTT.

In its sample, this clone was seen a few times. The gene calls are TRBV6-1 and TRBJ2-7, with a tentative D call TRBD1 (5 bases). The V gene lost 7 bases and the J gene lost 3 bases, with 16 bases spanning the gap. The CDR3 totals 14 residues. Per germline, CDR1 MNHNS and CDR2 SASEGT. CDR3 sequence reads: CASIQGARNYEQYF. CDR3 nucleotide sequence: TGTGCCAGCATTCAAGGGGCGAGGAACTACGAGCAGTACTTC.

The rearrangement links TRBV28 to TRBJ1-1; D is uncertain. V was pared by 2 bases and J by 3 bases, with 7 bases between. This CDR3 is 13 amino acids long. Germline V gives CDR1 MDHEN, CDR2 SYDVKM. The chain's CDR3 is CASSLGSHTEAFF. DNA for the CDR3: TGTGCCAGCAGTTTAGGGAGCCACACTGAAGCTTTCTTT. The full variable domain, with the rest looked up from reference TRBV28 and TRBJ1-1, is DVKVTQSSRYLVKRTGEKVFLECVQDMDHENMFWYRQDPGLGLRLIYFSYDVKMKEKGDIPEGYSVSREKKERFSLILESASTNQTSMYLCASSLGSHTEAFFGQGTRLTVV.

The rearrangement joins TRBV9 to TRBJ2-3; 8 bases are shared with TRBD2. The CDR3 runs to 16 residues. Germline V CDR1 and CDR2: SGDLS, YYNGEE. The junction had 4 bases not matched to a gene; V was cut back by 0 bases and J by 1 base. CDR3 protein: CASSVGELAGTDTQYF. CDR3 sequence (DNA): TGTGCCAGCAGCGTAGGCGAACTAGCGGGCACAGATACGCAGTATTTT.

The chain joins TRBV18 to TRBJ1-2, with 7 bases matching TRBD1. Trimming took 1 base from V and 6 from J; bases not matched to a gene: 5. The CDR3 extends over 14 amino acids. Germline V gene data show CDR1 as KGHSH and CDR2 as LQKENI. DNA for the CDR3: TGTGCCAGCTCACCACAGGGGGCTCTGGATGGCTACACCTTC. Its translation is CASSPQGALDGYTF.

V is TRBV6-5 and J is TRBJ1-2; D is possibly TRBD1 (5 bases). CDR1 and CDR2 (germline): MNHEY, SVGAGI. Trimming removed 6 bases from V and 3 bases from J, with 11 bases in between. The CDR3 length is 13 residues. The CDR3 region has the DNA TGTGCCAGCAGACAGACAGCCGACTATGGCTACACCTTC. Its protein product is CASRQTADYGYTF.

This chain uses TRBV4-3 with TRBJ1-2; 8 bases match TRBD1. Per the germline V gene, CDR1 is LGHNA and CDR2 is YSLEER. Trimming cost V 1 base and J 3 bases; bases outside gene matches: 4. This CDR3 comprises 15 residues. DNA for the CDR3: TGCGCCAGCAGCCAAGGTTCAGGGGGCTACTATGGCTACACCTTC. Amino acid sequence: CASSQGSGGYYGYTF.

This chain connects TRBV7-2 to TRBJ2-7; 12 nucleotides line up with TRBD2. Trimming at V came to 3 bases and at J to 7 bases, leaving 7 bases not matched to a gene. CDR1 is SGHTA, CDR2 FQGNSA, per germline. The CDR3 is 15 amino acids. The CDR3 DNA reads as TGTGCCAGCAGCTTCCTACTAGCGGGAGGCGGGGAGCAGTACTTC. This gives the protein CASSFLLAGGGEQYF. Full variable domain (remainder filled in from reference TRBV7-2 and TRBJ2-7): GAGVSQSPSNKVTEKGKDVELRCDPISGHTALYWYRQSLGQGLEFLIYFQGNSAPDKSGLPSDRFSAERTGGSVSTLTIQRTQQEDSAVYLCASSFLLAGGGEQYFGPGTRLTVT.

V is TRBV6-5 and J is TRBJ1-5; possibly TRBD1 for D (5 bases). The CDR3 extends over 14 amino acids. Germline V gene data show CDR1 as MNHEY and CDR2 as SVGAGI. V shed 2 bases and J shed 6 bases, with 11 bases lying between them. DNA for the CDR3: TGTGCCAGCAGTTACATTGGGGCCGGTCAGCCCCAGCATTTT. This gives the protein CASSYIGAGQPQHF.

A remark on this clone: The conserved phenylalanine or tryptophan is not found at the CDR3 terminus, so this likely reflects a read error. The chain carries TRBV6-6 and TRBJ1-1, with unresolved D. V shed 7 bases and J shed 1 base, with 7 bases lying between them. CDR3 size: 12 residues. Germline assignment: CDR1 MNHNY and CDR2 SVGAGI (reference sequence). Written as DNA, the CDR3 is TGTGCCAGCAAACCGGGGAACACTGAAGCTTTCCTT. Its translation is CASKPGNTEAFL.

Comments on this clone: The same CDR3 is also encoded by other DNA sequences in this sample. The CDR3 loop reads CASSYSGQMNTEAFF. The CDR3, as DNA: TGTGCCAGCAGTTACTCTGGGCAAATGAACACTGAAGCTTTCTTT. The chain carries TRBV6-5 and TRBJ1-1; D is unresolved. V was clipped by 0 bases and J by 0 bases, with 8 bases between them. This CDR3 region has 15 residues. The V gene's germline CDR1 is MNHEY and CDR2 SVGAGI.

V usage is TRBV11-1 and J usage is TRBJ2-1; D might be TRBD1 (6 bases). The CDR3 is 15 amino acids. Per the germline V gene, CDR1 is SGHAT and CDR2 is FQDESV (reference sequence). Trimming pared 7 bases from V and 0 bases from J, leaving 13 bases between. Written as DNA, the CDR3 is TGTGCCAGCACTCGGGGACAAGGCTCCTACAATGAGCAGTTCTTC. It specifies CASTRGQGSYNEQFF.

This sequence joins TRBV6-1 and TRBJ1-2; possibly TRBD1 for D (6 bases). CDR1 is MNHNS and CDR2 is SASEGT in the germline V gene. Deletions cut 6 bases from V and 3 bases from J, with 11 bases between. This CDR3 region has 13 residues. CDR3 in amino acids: CASRDSRYYGYTF. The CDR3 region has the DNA TGTGCCAGCAGGGACAGCCGATACTATGGCTACACCTTC.

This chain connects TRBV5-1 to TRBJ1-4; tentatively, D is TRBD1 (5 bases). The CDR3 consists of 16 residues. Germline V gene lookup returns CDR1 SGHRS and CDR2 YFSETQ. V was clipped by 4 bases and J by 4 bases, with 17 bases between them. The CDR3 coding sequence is TGCGCCAGCAGCCCGGATGCATGGGGCGTTAATGAAAAACTGTTTTTT. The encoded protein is CASSPDAWGVNEKLFF.

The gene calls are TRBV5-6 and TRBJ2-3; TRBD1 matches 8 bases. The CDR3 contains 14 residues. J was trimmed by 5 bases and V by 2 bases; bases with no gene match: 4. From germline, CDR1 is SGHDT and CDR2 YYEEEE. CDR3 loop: CASSFQGTGDTQYF. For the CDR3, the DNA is TGTGCCAGCAGCTTCCAGGGGACAGGAGATACGCAGTATTTT. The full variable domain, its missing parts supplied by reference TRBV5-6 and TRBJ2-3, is DAGVTQSPTHLIKTRGQQVTLRCSPKSGHDTVSWYQQALGQGPQFIFQYYEEEERQRGNFPDRFSGHQFPNYSSELNVNALLLGDSALYLCASSFQGTGDTQYFGPGTRLTVL.

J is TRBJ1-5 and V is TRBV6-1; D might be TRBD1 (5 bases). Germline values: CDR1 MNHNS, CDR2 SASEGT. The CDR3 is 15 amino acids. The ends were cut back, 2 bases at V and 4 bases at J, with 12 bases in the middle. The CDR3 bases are TGTGCCAGCAGTGAACAGGGAAGGGGTAATCAGCCCCAGCATTTT. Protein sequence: CASSEQGRGNQPQHF.

The CDR3 is CASSLVGASPLHF. The CDR3 bases are TGTGCCAGCAGCTTAGTGGGGGCTTCACCCCTCCACTTT. The chain uses TRBV7-2 and TRBJ1-6; possible D gene TRBD1, 6 bases. The ends were cut back, 1 base at V and 9 bases at J, with 7 bases in the middle. Germline CDR1 is SGHTA and CDR2 is FQGNSA. This CDR3 has 13 amino acids.

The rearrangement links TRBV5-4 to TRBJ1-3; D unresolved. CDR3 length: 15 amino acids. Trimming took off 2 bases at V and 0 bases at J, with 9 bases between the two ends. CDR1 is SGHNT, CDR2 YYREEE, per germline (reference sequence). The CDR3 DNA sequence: TGTGCCAGCAGCTTTTTCCAGGTCTCTGGAAACACCATATATTTT. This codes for CASSFFQVSGNTIYF.

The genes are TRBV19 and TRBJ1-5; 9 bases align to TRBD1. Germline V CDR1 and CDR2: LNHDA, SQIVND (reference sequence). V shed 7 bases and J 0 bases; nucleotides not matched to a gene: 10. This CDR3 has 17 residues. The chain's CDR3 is CASTSGTGYYSNQPQHF. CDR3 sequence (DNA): TGTGCCAGTACCTCCGGGACAGGGTATTATAGCAATCAGCCCCAGCATTTT. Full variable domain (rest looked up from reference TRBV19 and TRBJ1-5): DGGITQSPKYLFRKEGQNVTLSCEQNLNHDAMYWYRQDPGQGLRLIYYSQIVNDFQKGDIAEGYSVSREKKESFPLTVTSAQKNPTAFYLCASTSGTGYYSNQPQHFGDGTRLSIL.

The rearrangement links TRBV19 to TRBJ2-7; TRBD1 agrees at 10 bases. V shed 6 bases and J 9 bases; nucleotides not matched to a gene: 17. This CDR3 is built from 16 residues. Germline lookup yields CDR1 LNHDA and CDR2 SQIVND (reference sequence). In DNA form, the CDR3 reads TGTGCCAGTAGGAAGATTCCGGGACAGGGGACTAAAGGGCAGTACTTC. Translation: CASRKIPGQGTKGQYF.

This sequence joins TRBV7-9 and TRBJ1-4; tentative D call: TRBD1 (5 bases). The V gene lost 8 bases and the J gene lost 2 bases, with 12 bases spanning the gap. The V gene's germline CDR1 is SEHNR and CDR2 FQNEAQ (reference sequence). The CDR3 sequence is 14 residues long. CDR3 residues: CASGPGITNEKLFF. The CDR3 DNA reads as TGTGCCAGCGGACCAGGGATTACTAATGAAAAACTGTTTTTT.

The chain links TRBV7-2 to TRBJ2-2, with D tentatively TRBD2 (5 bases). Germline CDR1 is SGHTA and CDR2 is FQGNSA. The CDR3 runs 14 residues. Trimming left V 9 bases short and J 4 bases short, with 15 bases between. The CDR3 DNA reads TGTGCCAGTTTCTATGGAGGAGGCACCGGGGAGCTGTTTTTT. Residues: CASFYGGGTGELFF.

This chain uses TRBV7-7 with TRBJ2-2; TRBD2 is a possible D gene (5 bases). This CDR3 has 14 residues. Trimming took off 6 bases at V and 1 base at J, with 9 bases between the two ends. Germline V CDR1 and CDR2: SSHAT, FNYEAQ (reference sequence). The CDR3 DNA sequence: TGTGCCAGCAGATTGGCGGGGAACACCGGGGAGCTGTTTTTT. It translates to CASRLAGNTGELFF.

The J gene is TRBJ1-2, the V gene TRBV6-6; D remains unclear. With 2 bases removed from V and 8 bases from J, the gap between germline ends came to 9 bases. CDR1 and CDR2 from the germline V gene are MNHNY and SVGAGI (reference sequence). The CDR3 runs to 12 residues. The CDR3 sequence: CASSYDFLGYTF. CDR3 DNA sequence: TGTGCCAGCAGTTACGACTTCTTGGGCTACACCTTC.

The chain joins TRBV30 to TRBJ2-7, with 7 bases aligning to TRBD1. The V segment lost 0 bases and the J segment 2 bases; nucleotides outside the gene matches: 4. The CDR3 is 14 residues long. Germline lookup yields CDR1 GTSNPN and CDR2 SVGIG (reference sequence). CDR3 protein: CAWSVQGRTYEQYF. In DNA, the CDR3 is TGTGCCTGGAGTGTACAGGGGCGAACCTACGAGCAGTACTTC.

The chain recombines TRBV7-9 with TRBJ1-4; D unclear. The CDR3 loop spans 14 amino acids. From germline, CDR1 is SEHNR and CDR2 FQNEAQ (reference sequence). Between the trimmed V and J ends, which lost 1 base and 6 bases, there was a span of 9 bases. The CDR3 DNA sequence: TGTGCCAGCAGCTTAGTACAGAATGATGAAAAACTGTTTTTT. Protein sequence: CASSLVQNDEKLFF.

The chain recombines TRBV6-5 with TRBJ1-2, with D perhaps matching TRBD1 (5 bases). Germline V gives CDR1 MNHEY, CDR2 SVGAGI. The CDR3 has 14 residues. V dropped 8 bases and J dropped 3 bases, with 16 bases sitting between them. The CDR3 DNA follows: TGTGCCAGCTCAATTAGCTGGACACACTATGGCTACACCTTC. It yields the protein CASSISWTHYGYTF.